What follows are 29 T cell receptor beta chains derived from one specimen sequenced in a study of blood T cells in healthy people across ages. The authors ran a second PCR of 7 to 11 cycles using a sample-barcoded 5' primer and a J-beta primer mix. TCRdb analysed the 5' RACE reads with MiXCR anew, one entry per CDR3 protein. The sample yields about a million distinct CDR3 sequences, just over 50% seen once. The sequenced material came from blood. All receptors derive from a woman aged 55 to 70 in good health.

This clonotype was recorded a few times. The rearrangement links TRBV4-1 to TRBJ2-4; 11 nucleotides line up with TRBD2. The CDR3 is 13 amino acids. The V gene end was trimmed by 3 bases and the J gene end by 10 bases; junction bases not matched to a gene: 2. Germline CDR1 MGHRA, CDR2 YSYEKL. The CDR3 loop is CASSHLAGGIQYF. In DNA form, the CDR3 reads TGCGCCAGCAGCCATTTAGCGGGAGGGATTCAGTACTTC.

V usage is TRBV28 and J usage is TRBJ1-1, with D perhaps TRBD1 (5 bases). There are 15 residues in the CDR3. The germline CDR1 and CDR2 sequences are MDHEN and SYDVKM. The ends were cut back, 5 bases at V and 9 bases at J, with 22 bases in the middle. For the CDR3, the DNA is TGTGCCAGCAGTCCCGGGACTGCCTCTCGACCTCAAGCTTTCTTT. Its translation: CASSPGTASRPQAFF. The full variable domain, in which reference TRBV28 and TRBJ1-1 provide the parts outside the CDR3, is DVKVTQSSRYLVKRTGEKVFLECVQDMDHENMFWYRQDPGLGLRLIYFSYDVKMKEKGDIPEGYSVSREKKERFSLILESASTNQTSMYLCASSPGTASRPQAFFGQGTRLTVV.

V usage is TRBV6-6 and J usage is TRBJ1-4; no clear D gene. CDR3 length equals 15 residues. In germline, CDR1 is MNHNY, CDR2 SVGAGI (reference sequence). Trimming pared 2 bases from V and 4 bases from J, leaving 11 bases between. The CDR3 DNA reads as TGTGCCAGCAGTTACAGCAACAGCTATAATGAAAAACTGTTTTTT. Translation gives CASSYSNSYNEKLFF.

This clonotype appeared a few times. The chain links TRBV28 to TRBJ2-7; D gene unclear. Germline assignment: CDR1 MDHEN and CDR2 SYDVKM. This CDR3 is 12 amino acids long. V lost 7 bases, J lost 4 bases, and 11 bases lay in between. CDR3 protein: CASKEPGYEQYF. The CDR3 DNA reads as TGTGCCAGCAAAGAACCGGGTTACGAGCAGTACTTC. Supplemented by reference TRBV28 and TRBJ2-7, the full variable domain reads DVKVTQSSRYLVKRTGEKVFLECVQDMDHENMFWYRQDPGLGLRLIYFSYDVKMKEKGDIPEGYSVSREKKERFSLILESASTNQTSMYLCASKEPGYEQYFGPGTRLTVT.

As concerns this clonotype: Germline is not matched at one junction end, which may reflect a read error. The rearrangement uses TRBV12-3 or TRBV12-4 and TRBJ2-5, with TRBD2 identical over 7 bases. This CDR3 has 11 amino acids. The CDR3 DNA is TGTGCCAGCAGTATAGCGGGTCGGCAGTACTTC. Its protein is CASSIAGRQYF.

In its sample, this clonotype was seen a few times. CDR3 nucleotide sequence: TGTGCCACCAGTGAGTCCGGGACAGGCGTCTACGAGCAGTACTTC. It encodes CATSESGTGVYEQYF. The chain couples TRBV24-1 to TRBJ2-7, with 8 positions matching TRBD1. The germline gives CDR1 KGHDR, CDR2 SFDVKD. The J segment lost 3 bases and the V segment lost 4 bases, leaving 7 bases of the junction unmatched. CDR3 length: 15 residues.

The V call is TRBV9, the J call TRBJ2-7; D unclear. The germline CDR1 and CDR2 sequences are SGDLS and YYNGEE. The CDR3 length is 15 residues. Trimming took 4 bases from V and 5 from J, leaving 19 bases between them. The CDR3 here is CASSNSWGIVHEQYF. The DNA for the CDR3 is TGTGCCAGCAGCAACAGCTGGGGAATTGTCCACGAGCAGTACTTC.

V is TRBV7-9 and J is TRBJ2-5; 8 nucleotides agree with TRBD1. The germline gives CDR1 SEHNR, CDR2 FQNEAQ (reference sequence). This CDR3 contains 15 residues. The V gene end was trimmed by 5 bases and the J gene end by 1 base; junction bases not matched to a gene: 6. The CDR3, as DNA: TGTGCCAGCAGCCGTGGCGGGACAGGCCAAGAGACCCAGTACTTC. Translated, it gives CASSRGGTGQETQYF.

The CDR3 DNA reads as TGTGCCAGCACCAAGGGGGGTTCTGGCGGAAGGGCCTACGAGCAGTACTTC. It codes for CASTKGGSGGRAYEQYF. The J gene is TRBJ2-4, the V gene TRBV6-6; D might be TRBD1 or TRBD2, each matching 6 bases. The last part of the DNA fits TRBJ2-7 better; the J call may be wrong. The CDR3 consists of 17 residues. From germline, CDR1 is MNHNY and CDR2 SVGAGI (reference sequence).

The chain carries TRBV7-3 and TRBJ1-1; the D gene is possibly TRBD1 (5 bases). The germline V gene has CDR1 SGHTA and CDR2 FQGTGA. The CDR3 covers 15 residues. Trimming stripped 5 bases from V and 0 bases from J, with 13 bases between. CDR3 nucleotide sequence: TGTGCCAGCAGCCTCATGGGGGGAATGAACACTGAAGCTTTCTTT. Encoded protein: CASSLMGGMNTEAFF.

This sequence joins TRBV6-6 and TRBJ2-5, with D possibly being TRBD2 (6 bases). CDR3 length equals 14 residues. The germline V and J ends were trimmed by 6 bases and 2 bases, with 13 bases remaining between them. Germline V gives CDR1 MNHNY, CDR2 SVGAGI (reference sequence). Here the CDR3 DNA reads TGTGCCAGCAGCCAACGCCGGGGGCAAGAGACCCAGTACTTC. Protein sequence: CASSQRRGQETQYF.

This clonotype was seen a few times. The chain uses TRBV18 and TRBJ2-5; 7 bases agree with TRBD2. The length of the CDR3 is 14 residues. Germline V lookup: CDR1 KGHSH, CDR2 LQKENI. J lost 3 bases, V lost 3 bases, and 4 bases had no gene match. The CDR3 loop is CASSPTGLKETQYF. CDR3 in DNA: TGTGCCAGCTCACCTACGGGACTAAAAGAGACCCAGTACTTC.

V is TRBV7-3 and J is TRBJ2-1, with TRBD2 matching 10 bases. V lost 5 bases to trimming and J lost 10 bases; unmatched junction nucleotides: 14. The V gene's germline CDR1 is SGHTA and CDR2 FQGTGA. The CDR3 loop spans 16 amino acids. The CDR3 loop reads CASSQQMGLAGDEQFF. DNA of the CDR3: TGTGCCAGCAGCCAACAAATGGGGCTAGCGGGAGACGAGCAGTTCTTC.

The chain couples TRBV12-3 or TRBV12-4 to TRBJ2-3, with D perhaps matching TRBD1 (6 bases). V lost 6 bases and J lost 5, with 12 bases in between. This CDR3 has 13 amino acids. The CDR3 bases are TGTGCCAGCAGAGATGCAGGGGTAGATACGCAGTATTTT. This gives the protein CASRDAGVDTQYF.

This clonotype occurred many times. CDR3 residues: CASSQGDFQETQYF. DNA of the CDR3: TGCGCCAGCAGCCAGGGGGACTTTCAAGAGACCCAGTACTTC. The gene calls are TRBV4-1 and TRBJ2-5, with D possibly matching TRBD2 (6 bases). Per the germline V gene, CDR1 is MGHRA and CDR2 is YSYEKL. The CDR3 is 14 residues long. Between the trimmed V and J ends, which lost 3 bases and 2 bases, there was a span of 10 bases.

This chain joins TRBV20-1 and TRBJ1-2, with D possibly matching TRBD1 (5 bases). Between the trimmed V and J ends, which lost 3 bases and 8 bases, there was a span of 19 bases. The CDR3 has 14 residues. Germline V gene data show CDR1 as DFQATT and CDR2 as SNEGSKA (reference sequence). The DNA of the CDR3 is TGCAGTGCTAGTTTGCAGGGATCTAATGGGGGCTACACCTTC. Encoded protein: CSASLQGSNGGYTF.

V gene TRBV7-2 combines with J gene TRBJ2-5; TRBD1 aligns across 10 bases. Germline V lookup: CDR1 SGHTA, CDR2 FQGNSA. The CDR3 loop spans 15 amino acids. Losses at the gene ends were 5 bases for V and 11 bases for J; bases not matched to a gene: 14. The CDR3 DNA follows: TGTGCCAGCAGCCTGGGACAGGGGAACTACAATGAGCAGTACTTC. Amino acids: CASSLGQGNYNEQYF. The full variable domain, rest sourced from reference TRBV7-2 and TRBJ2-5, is GAGVSQSPSNKVTEKGKDVELRCDPISGHTALYWYRQSLGQGLEFLIYFQGNSAPDKSGLPSDRFSAERTGGSVSTLTIQRTQQEDSAVYLCASSLGQGNYNEQYFGPGTRLLVL.

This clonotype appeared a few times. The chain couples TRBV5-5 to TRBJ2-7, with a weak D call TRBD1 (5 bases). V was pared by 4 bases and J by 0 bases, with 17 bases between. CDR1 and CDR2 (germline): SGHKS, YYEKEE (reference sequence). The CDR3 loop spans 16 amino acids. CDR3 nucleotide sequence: TGTGCCAGCAGCGGCGGACCTGCAGGGATCTCCTACGAGCAGTACTTC. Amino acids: CASSGGPAGISYEQYF. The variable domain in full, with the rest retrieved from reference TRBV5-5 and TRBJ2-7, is DAGVTQSPTHLIKTRGQQVTLRCSPISGHKSVSWYQQVLGQGPQFIFQYYEKEERGRGNFPDRFSARQFPNYSSELNVNALLLGDSALYLCASSGGPAGISYEQYFGPGTRLTVT.

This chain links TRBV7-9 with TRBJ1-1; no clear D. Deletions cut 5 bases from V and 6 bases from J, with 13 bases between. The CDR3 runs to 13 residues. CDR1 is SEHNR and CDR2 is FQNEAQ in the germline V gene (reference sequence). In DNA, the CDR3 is TGTGCCAGCAGCCGCTTCGACAAGGCTGAAGCTTTCTTT. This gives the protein CASSRFDKAEAFF.

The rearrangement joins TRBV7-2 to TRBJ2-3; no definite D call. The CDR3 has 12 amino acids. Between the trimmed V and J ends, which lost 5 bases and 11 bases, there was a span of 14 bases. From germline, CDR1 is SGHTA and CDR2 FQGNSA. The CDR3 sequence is CASSRLVEKQYF. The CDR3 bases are TGTGCCAGCAGCAGATTGGTAGAAAAGCAGTATTTT.

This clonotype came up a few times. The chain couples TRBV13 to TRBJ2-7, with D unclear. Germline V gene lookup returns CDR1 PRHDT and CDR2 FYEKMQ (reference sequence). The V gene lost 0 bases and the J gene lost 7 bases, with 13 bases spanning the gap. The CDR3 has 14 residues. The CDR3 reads CASSLGGPYVEQYF. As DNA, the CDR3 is TGTGCCAGCAGCTTAGGTGGGCCGTACGTGGAGCAGTACTTC.

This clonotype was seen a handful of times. Here the CDR3 DNA reads TGTGCCAGCAGTGAGGGACGCTACAATGAGCAGTACTTC. Amino acid sequence: CASSEGRYNEQYF. The chain uses TRBV25-1 and TRBJ2-1, with D perhaps matching TRBD1 or TRBD2 (5 bases each). The DNA end favors TRBJ2-7, so the J call may be wrong. Germline CDR1 is MGHDK and CDR2 is SYGVNS. The CDR3 length is 13 residues.

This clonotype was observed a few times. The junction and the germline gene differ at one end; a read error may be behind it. The CDR3 sequence is CASSHSLAGAYNEQFF. The CDR3 DNA reads as TGTGCCAGCAGTCACTCTCTAGCGGGAGCCTACAATGAGCAGTTCTTC. The chain has TRBV6-2 or TRBV6-3 and TRBJ2-1; 10 bases line up with TRBD2. This CDR3 spans 16 amino acids. The germline CDR1 and CDR2 sequences are MNHEY and SVGEGT.

CDR3 bases: TGCAGTGCTAGAATAGCGGGGCCCTACAATGAGCAGTTCTTC. Translation: CSARIAGPYNEQFF. V and J are TRBV20-1 and TRBJ2-1, with TRBD2 matching over 8 bases. Germline CDR1 is DFQATT and CDR2 is SNEGSKA (reference sequence). The CDR3 spans 14 residues. Trimming removed 2 bases from V and 2 bases from J; junction bases left unmatched: 2.

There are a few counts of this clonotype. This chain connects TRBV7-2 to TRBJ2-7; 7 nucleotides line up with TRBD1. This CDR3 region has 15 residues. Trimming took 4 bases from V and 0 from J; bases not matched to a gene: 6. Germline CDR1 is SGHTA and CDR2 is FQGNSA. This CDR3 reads CASSYYRGVSYEQYF. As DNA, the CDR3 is TGTGCCAGCAGCTACTACAGGGGCGTCTCCTACGAGCAGTACTTC. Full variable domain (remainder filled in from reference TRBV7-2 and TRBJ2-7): GAGVSQSPSNKVTEKGKDVELRCDPISGHTALYWYRQSLGQGLEFLIYFQGNSAPDKSGLPSDRFSAERTGGSVSTLTIQRTQQEDSAVYLCASSYYRGVSYEQYFGPGTRLTVT.

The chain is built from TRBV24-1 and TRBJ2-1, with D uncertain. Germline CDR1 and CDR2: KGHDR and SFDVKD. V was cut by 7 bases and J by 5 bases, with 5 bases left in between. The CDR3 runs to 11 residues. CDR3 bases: TGTGCCACCAGGGTTAACAATGAGCAGTTCTTC. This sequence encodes CATRVNNEQFF.

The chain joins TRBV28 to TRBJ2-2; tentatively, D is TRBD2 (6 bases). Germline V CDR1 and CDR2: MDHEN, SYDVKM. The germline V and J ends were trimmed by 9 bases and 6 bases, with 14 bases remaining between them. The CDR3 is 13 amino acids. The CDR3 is CASAESGAGELFF. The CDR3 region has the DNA TGTGCCAGTGCCGAATCGGGGGCCGGGGAGCTGTTTTTT.

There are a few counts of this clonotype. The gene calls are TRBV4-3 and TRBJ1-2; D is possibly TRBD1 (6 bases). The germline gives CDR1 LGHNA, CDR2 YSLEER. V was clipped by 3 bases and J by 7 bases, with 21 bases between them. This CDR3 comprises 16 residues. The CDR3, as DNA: TGCGCCAGCAGCCAGAGGGACAAGGGCTACATTGGTGGCTACACCTTC. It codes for CASSQRDKGYIGGYTF.

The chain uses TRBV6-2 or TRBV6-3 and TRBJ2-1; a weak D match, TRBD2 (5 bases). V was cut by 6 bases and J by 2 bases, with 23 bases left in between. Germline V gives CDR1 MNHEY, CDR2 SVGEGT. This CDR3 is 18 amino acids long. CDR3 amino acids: CASSPRGSAAAPYNEQFF. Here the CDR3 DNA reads TGTGCCAGCAGCCCACGGGGATCTGCGGCGGCCCCCTACAATGAGCAGTTCTTC.